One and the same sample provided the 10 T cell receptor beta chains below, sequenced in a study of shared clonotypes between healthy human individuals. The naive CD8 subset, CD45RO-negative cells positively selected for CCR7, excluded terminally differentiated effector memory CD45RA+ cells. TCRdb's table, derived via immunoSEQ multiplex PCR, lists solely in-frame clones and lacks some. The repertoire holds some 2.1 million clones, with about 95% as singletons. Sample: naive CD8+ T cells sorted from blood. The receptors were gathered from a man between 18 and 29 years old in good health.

CDR3: CASSFFRGLSGNTIYF. The CDR3 nucleotides read TGTGCCAGCAGCTTTTTCCGGGGCCTCTCTGGAAACACCATATATTTT. The chain is built from TRBV13 and TRBJ1-3; D perhaps matches TRBD1 (5 bases). The germline gives CDR1 PRHDT, CDR2 FYEKMQ (reference sequence). This CDR3 is 16 amino acids long. Trimming cost V 3 bases and J 0 bases, with 12 bases left between them. Based on the CDR3 plus reference TRBV13 and TRBJ1-3, the full variable domain is AAGVIQSPRHLIKEKRETATLKCYPIPRHDTVYWYQQGPGQDPQFLISFYEKMQSDKGSIPDRFSAQQFSDYHSELNMSSLELGDSALYFCASSFFRGLSGNTIYFGEGSWLTVV.

The CDR3, as DNA: TGTGCCAGCAGCCCCAGGGGGGACAGAGCCTACGAGCAGTACTTC. Protein product: CASSPRGDRAYEQYF. The chain links TRBV13 to TRBJ2-7; TRBD1 is a possible D gene (7 bases). The CDR3 loop spans 15 amino acids. V lost 5 bases and J lost 2, with 16 bases in between. Germline V gives CDR1 PRHDT, CDR2 FYEKMQ (reference sequence).

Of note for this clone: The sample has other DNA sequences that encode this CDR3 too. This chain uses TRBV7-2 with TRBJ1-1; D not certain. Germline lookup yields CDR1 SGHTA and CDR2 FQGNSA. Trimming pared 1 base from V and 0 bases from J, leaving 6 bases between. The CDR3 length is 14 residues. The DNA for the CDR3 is TGTGCCAGCAGCTTAGGGGGTATGAACACTGAAGCTTTCTTT. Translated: CASSLGGMNTEAFF.

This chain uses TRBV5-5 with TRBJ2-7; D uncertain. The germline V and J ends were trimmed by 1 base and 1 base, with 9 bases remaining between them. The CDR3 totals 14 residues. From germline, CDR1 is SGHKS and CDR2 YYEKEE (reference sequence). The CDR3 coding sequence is TGTGCCAGCAGCTTGTCATCCACGTCCTACGAGCAGTACTTC. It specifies CASSLSSTSYEQYF.

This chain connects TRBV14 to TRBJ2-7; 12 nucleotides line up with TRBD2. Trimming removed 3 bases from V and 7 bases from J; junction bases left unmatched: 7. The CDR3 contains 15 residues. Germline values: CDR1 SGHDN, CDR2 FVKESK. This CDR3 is CASSQNHLAGGEQYF. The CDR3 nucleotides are TGTGCCAGCAGCCAGAATCATCTAGCGGGGGGGGAGCAGTACTTC.

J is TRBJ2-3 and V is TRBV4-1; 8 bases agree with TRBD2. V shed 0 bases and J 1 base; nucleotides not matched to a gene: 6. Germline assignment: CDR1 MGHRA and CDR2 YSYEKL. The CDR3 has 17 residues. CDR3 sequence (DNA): TGCGCCAGCAGCCAAGATACTGCGGGGGGACGCACAGATACGCAGTATTTT. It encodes CASSQDTAGGRTDTQYF.

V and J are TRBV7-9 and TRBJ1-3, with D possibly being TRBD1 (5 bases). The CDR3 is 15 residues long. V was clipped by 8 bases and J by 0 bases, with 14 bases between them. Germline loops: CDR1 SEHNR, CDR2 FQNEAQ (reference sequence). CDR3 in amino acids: CASGGEEDSGNTIYF. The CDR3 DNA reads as TGTGCCAGCGGGGGGGAAGAAGACTCTGGAAACACCATATATTTT.

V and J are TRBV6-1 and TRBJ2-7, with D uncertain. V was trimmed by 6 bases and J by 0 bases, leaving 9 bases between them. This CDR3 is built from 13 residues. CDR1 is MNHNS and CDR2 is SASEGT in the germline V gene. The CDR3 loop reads CASRATYSYEQYF. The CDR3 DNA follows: TGTGCCAGCAGAGCGACGTACTCCTACGAGCAGTACTTC.

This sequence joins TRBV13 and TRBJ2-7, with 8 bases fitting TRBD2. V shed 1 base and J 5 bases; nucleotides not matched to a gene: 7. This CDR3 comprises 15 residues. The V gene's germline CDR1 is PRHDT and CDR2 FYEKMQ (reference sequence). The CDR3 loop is CASSLVTSGPDEQYF. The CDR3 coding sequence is TGTGCCAGCAGCTTAGTCACTAGCGGTCCGGACGAGCAGTACTTC.

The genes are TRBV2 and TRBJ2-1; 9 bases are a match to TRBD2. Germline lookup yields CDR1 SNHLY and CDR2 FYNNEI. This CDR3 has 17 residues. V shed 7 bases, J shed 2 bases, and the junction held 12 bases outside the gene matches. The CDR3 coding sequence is TGTGCCAGCACTTTGTCCTCTAGCGGGATCACCTACAATGAGCAGTTCTTC. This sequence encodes CASTLSSSGITYNEQFF.